These 9 T cell receptor beta chains originate from one sample sequenced in a study of shared clonotypes between healthy human individuals. Sequenced by immunoSEQ multiplex PCR; TCRdb stores in-frame clones only, minus some. The table has about 2.5 million clones, around 92% seen once. The specimen sequenced was naive CD4+ T cells from PBMCs. Indicated subset: CD45RA+ positively selected. The receptors were sampled from a man aged 18-30 years in good health. Some clones in this sample may be carry-over from other donors' samples.

In the case of this clone: Within the sample, other DNA sequences also encode this same CDR3. The chain joins TRBV5-6 to TRBJ2-1; D gene unclear. The CDR3 extends over 11 amino acids. The V end was cut by 1 base, the J end by 9 bases, with 5 bases between. The germline gives CDR1 SGHDT, CDR2 YYEEEE. For the CDR3, the DNA is TGTGCCAGCAGCTTGTTTGGTGAGCAGTTCTTC. Amino acid sequence: CASSLFGEQFF. The variable domain in full, completed from reference TRBV5-6 and TRBJ2-1, reads DAGVTQSPTHLIKTRGQQVTLRCSPKSGHDTVSWYQQALGQGPQFIFQYYEEEERQRGNFPDRFSGHQFPNYSSELNVNALLLGDSALYLCASSLFGEQFFGPGTRLTVL.

The chain is built from TRBV5-5 and TRBJ1-1, with 7 bases lining up with TRBD1. The CDR3 covers 14 residues. CDR1 is SGHKS and CDR2 is YYEKEE in the germline V gene (reference sequence). J was trimmed by 1 base and V by 4 bases; bases with no gene match: 4. In nucleotides, the CDR3 is TGTGCCAGCAGCCCAGGGACAGCGAACACTGAAGCTTTCTTT. Residues: CASSPGTANTEAFF.

The CDR3: CASSLYSTAGTEAFF. CDR3 in DNA: TGTGCCAGCAGCCTATACTCCACCGCCGGCACTGAAGCTTTCTTT. This sequence joins TRBV7-2 and TRBJ1-1; D is ambiguous. Trimming pared 5 bases from V and 4 bases from J, leaving 17 bases between. Germline assignment: CDR1 SGHTA and CDR2 FQGNSA. This CDR3 contains 15 residues. The whole variable domain, filled in from reference TRBV7-2 and TRBJ1-1, reads GAGVSQSPSNKVTEKGKDVELRCDPISGHTALYWYRQSLGQGLEFLIYFQGNSAPDKSGLPSDRFSAERTGGSVSTLTIQRTQQEDSAVYLCASSLYSTAGTEAFFGQGTRLTVV.

The chain combines TRBV6-1 with TRBJ2-7; either TRBD1 or TRBD2 may fit D (5 bases each). CDR3 length: 10 amino acids. Per germline, CDR1 MNHNS and CDR2 SASEGT. Trimming removed 4 bases at V and 13 bases at J, with 11 bases between. The chain's CDR3 is CASSGGPLYF. CDR3 DNA sequence: TGTGCCAGCAGTGGGGGACCCCTATACTTC.

In regard to this clone: Within the sample, other DNA sequences also encode this same CDR3. This sequence joins TRBV5-6 and TRBJ2-7, with D unclear. V was cut by 1 base and J by 0 bases, with 2 bases left in between. CDR1 SGHDT and CDR2 YYEEEE come from the germline V gene. The CDR3 has 12 residues. CDR3 DNA sequence: TGTGCCAGCAGCTTGAGCTCCTACGAGCAGTACTTC. Translating it yields CASSLSSYEQYF. The whole variable domain, filled in from reference TRBV5-6 and TRBJ2-7, reads DAGVTQSPTHLIKTRGQQVTLRCSPKSGHDTVSWYQQALGQGPQFIFQYYEEEERQRGNFPDRFSGHQFPNYSSELNVNALLLGDSALYLCASSLSSYEQYFGPGTRLTVT.

J is TRBJ1-3 and V is TRBV18; D is unclear. V dropped 1 base and J dropped 1 base, with 14 bases sitting between them. The V gene's germline CDR1 is KGHSH and CDR2 LQKENI. The CDR3 is made up of 17 amino acids. CDR3 amino acids: CASSPQGGVRSGNTIYF. The DNA for the CDR3 is TGTGCCAGCTCACCACAGGGTGGGGTCCGGTCTGGAAACACCATATATTTT.

V and J are TRBV28 and TRBJ1-1; possible D gene TRBD1, 6 bases. V was cut by 4 bases and J by 5 bases, with 14 bases left in between. Germline CDR1 is MDHEN and CDR2 is SYDVKM. This CDR3 has 14 amino acids. CDR3 coding DNA: TGTGCCAGCAGTTCTGTACAGGGTGTTACTGAAGCTTTCTTT. It specifies CASSSVQGVTEAFF.

V and J are TRBV6-1 and TRBJ2-5; no reliable D call. This CDR3 spans 12 amino acids. Trimming took off 7 bases at V and 3 bases at J, with 9 bases between the two ends. The germline gives CDR1 MNHNS, CDR2 SASEGT. CDR3 residues: CASNNYKETQYF. In nucleotides, the CDR3 is TGTGCCAGCAATAACTACAAAGAGACCCAGTACTTC.

The rearrangement links TRBV7-2 to TRBJ2-1, with 12 bases identical to TRBD2. This CDR3 region has 16 residues. V gave up 3 bases and J gave up 2 bases; unmatched junction bases: 2. Germline V gene lookup returns CDR1 SGHTA and CDR2 FQGNSA. The CDR3 region is CASSFSSGRAYNEQFF. The CDR3 coding sequence is TGTGCCAGCAGCTTTTCTAGCGGGAGGGCCTACAATGAGCAGTTCTTC.